The clone carrying this T cell receptor beta chain occurred once. Its antigen is as yet unknown. This record comes from a study of memory CD4+ T cells and cytomegalovirus serostatus. Study in general: Donors were healthy Belgian adults, under 10 CMV seropositive and about two dozen seronegative.

Notes on the study in general: 67 of 164 known CMV-associated TCRbeta sequences appeared in CD4+ memory.

The sort gate was single viable CD3+CD4+CD8-CD45RO+ cells for memory CD4+ T cells. Original analysis: After removing out-of-frame reads, around 2,100,000 distinct TCRbeta sequences remained. Profiled with immunoSEQ multiplex PCR; TCRdb holds only in-frame clones, not every one. The V and J calls and clone size were taken over from that table, and D and trimming were inferred from the DNA. Of approximately 52,000 clones listed, 78% are singletons. The CDR3 is 17 residues long. From germline, CDR1 is LGHNA and CDR2 YNFKEQ. The V segment lost 1 base and the J segment 7 bases; nucleotides outside the gene matches: 10.

Sequencing was done on a sample of memory CD4+ T cells from blood. The V call is TRBV4-2, the J call TRBJ2-1, with 10 bases fitting TRBD1. This sequence was found in an adult in good health and CMV-seronegative. CDR3 protein: CASSQVRTGTGVNEQFF. The DNA for the CDR3 is TGTGCCAGCAGCCAAGTCAGGACCGGGACAGGGGTGAATGAGCAGTTCTTC.